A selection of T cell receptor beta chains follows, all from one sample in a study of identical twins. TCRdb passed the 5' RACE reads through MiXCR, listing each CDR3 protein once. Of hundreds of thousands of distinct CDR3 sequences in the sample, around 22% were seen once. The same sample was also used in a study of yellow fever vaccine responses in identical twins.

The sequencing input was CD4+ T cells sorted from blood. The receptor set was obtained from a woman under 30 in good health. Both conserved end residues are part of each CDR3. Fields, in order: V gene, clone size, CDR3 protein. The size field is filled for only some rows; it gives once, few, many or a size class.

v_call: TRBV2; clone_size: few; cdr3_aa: CASIKEAGANTGELFF
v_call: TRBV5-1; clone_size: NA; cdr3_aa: CASSSPGEDTQYF
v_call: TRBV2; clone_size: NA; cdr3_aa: CASSVSGQLAKNIQYF
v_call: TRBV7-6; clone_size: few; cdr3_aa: CASSLAPSRTGWTDTQYF
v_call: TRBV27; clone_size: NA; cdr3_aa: CASSLFSLAGALPSSYNEQFF
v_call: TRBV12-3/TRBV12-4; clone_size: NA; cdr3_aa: CASSSTWTSGTSYEQYF
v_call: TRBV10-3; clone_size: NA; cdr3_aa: CAIGPSGRDTQYF
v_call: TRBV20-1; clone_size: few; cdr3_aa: CSAETENEKLFF
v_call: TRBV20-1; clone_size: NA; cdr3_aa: CSAPPGGRDTQYF
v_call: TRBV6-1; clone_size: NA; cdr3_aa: CASVWVVQETQYF
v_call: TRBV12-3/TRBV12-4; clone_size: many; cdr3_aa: CASSSWTEQETQYF
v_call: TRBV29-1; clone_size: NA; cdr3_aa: CSVVLVGKQKTSTDTQYF
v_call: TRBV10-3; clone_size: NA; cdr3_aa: CAVAQAWGDYGYTF
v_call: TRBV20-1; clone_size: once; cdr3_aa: CSARGPVFNEQFF
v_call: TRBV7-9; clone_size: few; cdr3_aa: CASSSLTGVDGTDTQYF